Detailed here is one T cell receptor beta chain. Its specificity is unknown. This may be a read error: a much more frequent sequence differs by one nucleotide. This CDR3 has 16 amino acids. Trimming removed 0 bases at V and 0 bases at J, with 14 bases between. In germline, CDR1 is SQVTM, CDR2 ANQGSEA. The data derive from a study of early T cells in non-severe SARS-CoV-2 infection. Overall study: Chains stayed unpaired after sequencing of bulk RNA from unsorted whole blood.

Each cDNA molecule carried a unique molecular identifier. TCRdb reanalysed the 5' RACE reads using MiXCR and keeps one entry per CDR3 protein. The data contain around 60,000 distinct CDR3 sequences, 10% of them seen just once; the ten biggest clones take up approximately 9%. Overall study findings and caveats: Matching against VDJdb likely underestimated virus-specific expansions, favoring anti-spike CD8.

The rearrangement uses TRBV29-1 and TRBJ1-1; D not resolved. The receptor was derived from an adult who was a healthcare worker with PCR-confirmed SARS-CoV-2 infection or an uninfected control (not recorded which). Source material: whole blood. CDR3 bases: TGCAGCGTTGAAGAGACCCTTAATGGGGTGAACACTGAAGCTTTCTTT. It is translated as CSVEETLNGVNTEAFF.